What follows describes a single T cell receptor beta chain. How the authors handled the data: Amplification of reference gene primers provided the estimated nucleated cell counts. The data were produced by immunoSEQ multiplex PCR, yet TCRdb's version contains in-frame clones alone and is incomplete. The V and J calls and clone size are taken from that table; D and trimming were inferred from the DNA. The profile covers 130,000 or so clones, with around 88% appearing a single time and about 16% taken by the ten largest. The record originates from a study of blood T cell repertoires in COVID-19. Study-level information: Italy, Spain and the United States were the sources of the convalescent and acute COVID-19 samples. From T cells, B-cell-depleted T cells, or PBMCs came the material, which was cDNA or gDNA.

The CDR3 has 15 residues. The junction had 9 bases not matched to a gene; V was cut back by 6 bases and J by 9 bases. Germline assignment: CDR1 MNHNY and CDR2 SVGAGI (reference sequence). The material sequenced was peripheral blood. The TCR was taken from a woman aged 45-65 years who had recovered from COVID-19. This chain uses TRBV6-6 with TRBJ2-3, with 13 bases that match TRBD2. The CDR3 DNA reads TGTGCCAGCAGGGCTTATGGACTAGCGGGGGACACGCAGTATTTT. Its protein product is CASRAYGLAGDTQYF.